This entry lists 5 T cell receptor beta chains sequenced from one sample in a study of blood T cell repertoires in COVID-19. Assay used: immunoSEQ multiplex PCR; TCRdb lists only in-frame clones, some missing. The sample shows approximately 330,000 clones, approximately 90% of them seen only once. Sequencing was performed on peripheral blood. All receptors come from a young man with COVID-19, enrolled during active disease.

The gene calls are TRBV5-6 and TRBJ2-7; 7 bases align to TRBD1. Unmatched junction bases numbered 4, after V lost 4 bases and J lost 0 bases. The germline CDR1 and CDR2 sequences are SGHDT and YYEEEE. This CDR3 comprises 14 residues. This chain's CDR3 is CASSGGQYSYEQYF. CDR3 DNA: TGTGCCAGCAGCGGGGGACAGTACTCCTACGAGCAGTACTTC.

V gene TRBV28 combines with J gene TRBJ1-4; 8 nucleotides agree with TRBD1. The CDR3 consists of 14 residues. Losses at the gene ends were 5 bases for V and 6 bases for J; bases not matched to a gene: 5. Germline V gene lookup returns CDR1 MDHEN and CDR2 SYDVKM. The CDR3 DNA is TGTGCCAGCAGTCTCGGACAGGGATATGAAAAACTGTTTTTT. Translated: CASSLGQGYEKLFF. Full variable domain (missing parts from reference TRBV28 and TRBJ1-4): DVKVTQSSRYLVKRTGEKVFLECVQDMDHENMFWYRQDPGLGLRLIYFSYDVKMKEKGDIPEGYSVSREKKERFSLILESASTNQTSMYLCASSLGQGYEKLFFGSGTQLSVL.

The J gene is TRBJ1-4, the V gene TRBV5-1; tentative D call: TRBD1 (5 bases). Looked up from germline, CDR1 is SGHRS and CDR2 is YFSETQ. Trimming took off 0 bases at V and 7 bases at J, with 7 bases between the two ends. This CDR3 contains 13 residues. The CDR3 region has the DNA TGCGCCAGCAGCTTGGACAGGAGTGAAAAACTGTTTTTT. It is translated as CASSLDRSEKLFF.

The chain is built from TRBV6-5 and TRBJ1-2; tentative D call: TRBD1 (5 bases). Trimming pared 2 bases from V and 4 bases from J, leaving 14 bases between. Germline V gene sequence: CDR1 MNHEY, CDR2 SVGAGI. The CDR3 is 15 amino acids. CDR3 sequence reads: CASSYALGGGYGYTF. In DNA form, the CDR3 reads TGTGCCAGCAGTTACGCATTGGGGGGTGGCTATGGCTACACCTTC.

The V gene is TRBV9, the J gene TRBJ2-7; a possible D gene is TRBD2 (6 bases). Trimming stripped 2 bases from V and 5 bases from J, with 11 bases between. There are 13 residues in the CDR3. The germline CDR1 and CDR2 sequences are SGDLS and YYNGEE. CDR3 nucleotide sequence: TGTGCCAGCAGCGTTCGGGGCGGGAACGAGCAGTACTTC. Translation gives CASSVRGGNEQYF.